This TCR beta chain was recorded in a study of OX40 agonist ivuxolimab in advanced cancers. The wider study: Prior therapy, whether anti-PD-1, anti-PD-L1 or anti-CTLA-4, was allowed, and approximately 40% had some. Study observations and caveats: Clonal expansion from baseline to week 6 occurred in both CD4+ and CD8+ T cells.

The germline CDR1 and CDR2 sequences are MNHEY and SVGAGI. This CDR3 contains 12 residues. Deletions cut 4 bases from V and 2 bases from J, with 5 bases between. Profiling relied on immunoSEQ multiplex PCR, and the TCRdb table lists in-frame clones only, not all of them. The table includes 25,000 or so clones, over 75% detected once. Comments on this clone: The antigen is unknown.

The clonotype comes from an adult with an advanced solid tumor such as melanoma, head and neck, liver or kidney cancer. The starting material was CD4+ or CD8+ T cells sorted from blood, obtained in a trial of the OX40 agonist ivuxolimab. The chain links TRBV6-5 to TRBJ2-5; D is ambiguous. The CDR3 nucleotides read TGTGCCAGCAGTTCCCCACAAGAGACCCAGTACTTC. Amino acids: CASSSPQETQYF.